The rows below give T cell receptor beta chains drawn from one sample of a study of blood T cells in healthy people across ages. Each CDR3 protein gets one entry after TCRdb re-called the 5' RACE reads with MiXCR. Here the sample spans under 800,000 distinct CDR3 sequences, 20% to 25% being singletons. The sequencing sample was made of blood. The receptors come from a man aged 70 or older in good health. Each CDR3 is given with its conserved first and last residue. A D gene is named only where the DNA matches it firmly. A clone size is listed for some rows: how often the clone was seen (once, few, many), or a class if it is expanded.

clone_size: .; d_call: .; v_call: TRBV7-3; j_call: TRBJ1-6; cdr3_aa: CASSAGGVSPLHF; cdr3_nt: TGTGCCAGCAGCGCAGGCGGGGTCTCACCCCTCCACTTT
clone_size: .; d_call: .; v_call: TRBV4-1; j_call: TRBJ2-7; cdr3_aa: CASSQQRDIYEQYF; cdr3_nt: TGCGCCAGCAGCCAACAGCGCGATATCTACGAGCAGTACTTC
clone_size: .; d_call: .; v_call: TRBV5-1; j_call: TRBJ1-5; cdr3_aa: CASSLEGMNQPQHF; cdr3_nt: TGCGCCAGCAGCTTGGAAGGGATGAATCAGCCCCAGCATTTT
clone_size: few; d_call: .; v_call: TRBV7-8; j_call: TRBJ1-3; cdr3_aa: CASSHPIAGNTIYF; cdr3_nt: TGTGCCAGCAGCCACCCTATAGCTGGAAACACCATATATTTT
clone_size: few; d_call: TRBD1; v_call: TRBV9; j_call: TRBJ2-5; cdr3_aa: CASSVALGTGTPQETQYF; cdr3_nt: TGTGCCAGCAGCGTAGCTCTTGGGACAGGCACACCTCAAGAGACCCAGTACTTC
clone_size: few; d_call: .; v_call: TRBV9; j_call: TRBJ1-2; cdr3_aa: CASSVTSRGYGYTF; cdr3_nt: TGTGCCAGCAGCGTAACTTCTCGAGGGTATGGCTACACCTTC
clone_size: once; d_call: TRBD2; v_call: TRBV5-1; j_call: TRBJ2-7; cdr3_aa: CASGSGSSYEQYF; cdr3_nt: TGCGCCAGCGGAAGCGGGAGCTCCTACGAGCAGTACTTC
clone_size: few; d_call: TRBD1; v_call: TRBV3-1; j_call: TRBJ2-1; cdr3_aa: CASSQGSRGRTDEQFF; cdr3_nt: TGTGCCAGCAGCCAAGGGTCTAGGGGGCGCACGGATGAGCAGTTCTTC
clone_size: few; d_call: .; v_call: TRBV7-3; j_call: TRBJ1-3; cdr3_aa: CASSRASGNTIYF; cdr3_nt: TGTGCCAGCAGCCGAGCTTCTGGAAACACCATATATTTT
clone_size: .; d_call: TRBD1; v_call: TRBV6-2/TRBV6-3; j_call: TRBJ2-5; cdr3_aa: CASSKTGWETQYF; cdr3_nt: TGTGCCAGCAGTAAGACAGGGTGGGAGACCCAGTACTTC
clone_size: .; d_call: TRBD1; v_call: TRBV9; j_call: TRBJ2-1; cdr3_aa: CASSSPQGGYNEQFF; cdr3_nt: TGTGCCAGCAGCAGTCCACAGGGGGGCTACAATGAGCAGTTCTTC